The present TCR beta chain was sequenced within a study of radiation and T cells in renal cell carcinoma. Across the whole study: Nephrectomy followed 15 Gy stereotactic body radiation by 4 weeks.

In the case of this clone: What it recognizes is unknown.

Assay: immunoSEQ multiplex PCR; the TCRdb copy retains only in-frame clones and omits some. The sample carries some 95,000 clones, 80% to 90% recorded once. The CDR3 loop spans 16 amino acids. Germline loops: CDR1 KGHSH, CDR2 LQKENI. V lost 2 bases to trimming and J lost 2 bases; unmatched junction nucleotides: 4. Noted time point: baseline pretreatment blood. Indicated treatment: 15 Gy SBRT to primary tumor, nephrectomy 4 weeks later. Serial blood draws occurred at baseline and 2 and 4 weeks post-SBRT. The study, taken as a whole, reports: Pretreatment tumor biopsies were lacking, so baseline clonotypes are unknown. In blood, top tumor clones expanded by 2 weeks, shrinking by 4.

This clonotype was obtained from a man aged 45-65 years with renal cell carcinoma. This rearrangement joins TRBV18 to TRBJ2-5; 11 bases line up with TRBD2. This material consisted of blood, taken from a patient whose treatment included radiotherapy and nephrectomy. The CDR3 region is CASSPASGRTQETQYF. The DNA of the CDR3 is TGTGCCAGCTCACCAGCTAGCGGGAGGACTCAAGAGACCCAGTACTTC. Combining the CDR3 with reference TRBV18 and TRBJ2-5 gives the whole variable domain NAGVMQNPRHLVRRRGQEARLRCSPMKGHSHVYWYRQLPEEGLKFMVYLQKENIIDESGMPKERFSAEFPKEGPSILRIQQVVRGDSAAYFCASSPASGRTQETQYFGPGTRLLVL.